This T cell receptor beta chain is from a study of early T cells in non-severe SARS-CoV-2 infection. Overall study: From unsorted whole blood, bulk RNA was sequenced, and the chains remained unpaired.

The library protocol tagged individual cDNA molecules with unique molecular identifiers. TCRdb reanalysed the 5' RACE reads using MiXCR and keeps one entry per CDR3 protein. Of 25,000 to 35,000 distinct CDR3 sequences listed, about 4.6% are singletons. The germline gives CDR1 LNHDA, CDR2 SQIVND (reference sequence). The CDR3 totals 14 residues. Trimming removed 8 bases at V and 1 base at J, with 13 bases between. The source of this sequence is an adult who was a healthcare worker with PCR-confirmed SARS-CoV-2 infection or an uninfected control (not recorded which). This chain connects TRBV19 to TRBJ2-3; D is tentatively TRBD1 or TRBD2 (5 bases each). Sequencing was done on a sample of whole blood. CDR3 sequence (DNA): TGTGCCAGTGGCCTTGGGGGTGGCACAGATACGCAGTATTTT. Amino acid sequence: CASGLGGGTDTQYF.